A single sample gave rise to the 8 T cell receptor beta chains below, sequenced in a study of human T cells and chemical hapten exposure. MiXCR, applied by TCRdb to the RACE reads, yields one record per CDR3 protein. The top ten clones hold roughly 5.3% of a sample with 62,000 or so distinct CDR3 sequences, approximately 11% of them seen once. Documented time point: pre-sensitization, week 0. Specified treatment: therapeutic diphenylcyclopropenone sensitization with weekly scalp DPC. The sequenced sample was whole blood, obtained in connection with sensitization to the hapten diphenylcyclopropenone (DPC). Every receptor here comes from a woman aged 45-60 years with alopecia areata. Some clones in this sample may be carry-over from other donors' samples.

This clonotype was seen more than once but under ten times. The genes are TRBV15 and TRBJ1-2; no clear D gene. Germline CDR1 is LNHNV and CDR2 is YYDKDF (reference sequence). Trimming stripped 0 bases from V and 6 bases from J, with 14 bases between. The CDR3 loop spans 15 amino acids. For the CDR3, the DNA is TGTGCCACCAGCAGAGATTCGGGCGGAGCAGATGGCTACACCTTC. Amino acids: CATSRDSGGADGYTF.

The chain couples TRBV29-1 to TRBJ1-1; D uncertain. The CDR3 is 11 amino acids. Germline loops: CDR1 SQVTM, CDR2 ANQGSEA. The CDR3 DNA reads as TGCACGGGCAGAGTGAACACTGAAGCTTTCTTT. Residues: CTGRVNTEAFF.

This clonotype was found many times. The chain is built from TRBV13 and TRBJ2-2; D is perhaps TRBD2 (5 bases). This CDR3 is built from 12 residues. Germline CDR1 and CDR2: PRHDT and FYEKMQ (reference sequence). This CDR3 is CGIRENTGELFF. The CDR3, as DNA: TGTGGCATCCGGGAGAACACCGGGGAGCTGTTTTTT.

This chain joins TRBV12-3 or TRBV12-4 and TRBJ2-1, with TRBD2 matching over 15 bases. The V and J ends lost 3 bases and 5 bases, in that order; junction bases with no gene match: 14. This CDR3 spans 20 amino acids. The CDR3 here is CASSFSFGLAGGPRNNEQFF. For the CDR3, the DNA is TGTGCCAGCAGTTTCTCCTTTGGACTAGCGGGAGGGCCGAGGAACAATGAGCAGTTCTTC.

This clonotype was counted at least ten times. The J gene is TRBJ2-1, the V gene TRBV10-2, with D possibly matching TRBD2 (5 bases). CDR1 is WSHSY, CDR2 SAAADI, per germline. The CDR3 runs to 17 residues. The V and J ends lost 8 bases and 2 bases respectively, with 22 bases between them. CDR3 in DNA: TGCGCCAGCTCCGCAGTACGAGCGGCGCGGACCTACAATGAGCAGTTCTTC. It encodes CASSAVRAARTYNEQFF.

V usage is TRBV5-1 and J usage is TRBJ2-3; 9 positions agree with TRBD2. Germline V gene data show CDR1 as SGHRS and CDR2 as YFSETQ. Germline trimming cut 6 bases from V and 1 base from J; bases unmatched to any gene: 3. The CDR3 is 14 amino acids. CDR3 protein: CASTRTSGTDTQYF. The CDR3 region has the DNA TGCGCCAGCACCCGGACTAGCGGCACAGATACGCAGTATTTT.

As for this clonotype: Mismatch with germline at one junction end may stem from a read error. This chain links TRBV5-1 with TRBJ2-7, with a possible D match to TRBD1 (6 bases). Germline lookup yields CDR1 SGHRS and CDR2 YFSETQ. CDR3 size: 14 residues. CDR3 amino acids: CASSTGTISYEQNF. The CDR3 nucleotides are TGCGCCAGCAGCACGGGGACAATCTCCTACGAGCAGAACTTC.

The CDR3 region has the DNA TGCAGTGCTCATAAAGCGGGAAACAAAAACATTCAGTACTTC. Translation: CSAHKAGNKNIQYF. The chain carries TRBV20-1 and TRBJ2-4; 7 bases line up with TRBD2. Germline CDR1 DFQATT, CDR2 SNEGSKA (reference sequence). The trim removed 5 bases at V and 3 bases at J, leaving 7 bases unmatched. The CDR3 covers 14 residues.